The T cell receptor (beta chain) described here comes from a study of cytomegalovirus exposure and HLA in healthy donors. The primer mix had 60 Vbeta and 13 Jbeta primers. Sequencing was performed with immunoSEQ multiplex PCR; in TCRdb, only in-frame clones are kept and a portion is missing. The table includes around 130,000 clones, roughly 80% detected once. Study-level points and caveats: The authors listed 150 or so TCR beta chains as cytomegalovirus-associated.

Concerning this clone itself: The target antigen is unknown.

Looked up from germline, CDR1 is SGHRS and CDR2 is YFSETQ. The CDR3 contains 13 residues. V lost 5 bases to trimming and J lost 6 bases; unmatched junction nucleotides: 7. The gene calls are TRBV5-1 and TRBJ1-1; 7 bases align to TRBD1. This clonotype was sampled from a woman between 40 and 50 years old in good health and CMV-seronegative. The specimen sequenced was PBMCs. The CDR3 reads CASREGAGSEAFF. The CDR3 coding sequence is TGCGCCAGCAGGGAGGGGGCCGGTTCTGAAGCTTTCTTT.